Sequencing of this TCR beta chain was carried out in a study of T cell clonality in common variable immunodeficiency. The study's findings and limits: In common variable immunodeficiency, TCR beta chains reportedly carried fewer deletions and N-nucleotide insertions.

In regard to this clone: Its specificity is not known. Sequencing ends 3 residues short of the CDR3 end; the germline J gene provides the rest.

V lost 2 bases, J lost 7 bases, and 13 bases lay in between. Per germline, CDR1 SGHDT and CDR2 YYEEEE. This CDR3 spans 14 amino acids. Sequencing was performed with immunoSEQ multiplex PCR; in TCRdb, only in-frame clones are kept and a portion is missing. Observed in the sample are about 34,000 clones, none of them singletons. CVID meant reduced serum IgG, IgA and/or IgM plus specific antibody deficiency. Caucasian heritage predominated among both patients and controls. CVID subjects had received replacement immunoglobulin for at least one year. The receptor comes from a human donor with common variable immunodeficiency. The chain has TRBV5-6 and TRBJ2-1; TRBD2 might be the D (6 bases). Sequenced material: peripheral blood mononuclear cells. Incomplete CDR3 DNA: TGTGCCAGCAGCTTTCCTAGCGTGAGGAATGAG. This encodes CASSFPSVRNE. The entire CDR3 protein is CASSFPSVRNEQFF. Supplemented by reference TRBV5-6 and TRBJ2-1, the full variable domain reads DAGVTQSPTHLIKTRGQQVTLRCSPKSGHDTVSWYQQALGQGPQFIFQYYEEEERQRGNFPDRFSGHQFPNYSSELNVNALLLGDSALYLCASSFPSVRNEQFFGPGTRLTVL.